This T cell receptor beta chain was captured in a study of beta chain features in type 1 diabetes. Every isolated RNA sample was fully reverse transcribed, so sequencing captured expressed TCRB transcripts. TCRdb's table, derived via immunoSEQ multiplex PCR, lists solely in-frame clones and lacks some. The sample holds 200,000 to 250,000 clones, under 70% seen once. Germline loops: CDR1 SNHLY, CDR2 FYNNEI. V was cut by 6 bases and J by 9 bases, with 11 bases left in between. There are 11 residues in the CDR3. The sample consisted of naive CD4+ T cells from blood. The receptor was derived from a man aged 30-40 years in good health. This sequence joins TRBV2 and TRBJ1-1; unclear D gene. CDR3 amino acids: CASSVDRKAFF. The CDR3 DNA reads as TGTGCCAGCAGCGTGGACCGAAAAGCTTTCTTT.